A single sample is the source of the 8 T cell receptor beta chains below, sequenced in a study of T-cell reconstitution after alpha-beta-depleted transplantation in children. Unique molecular identifiers were built into the TCRbeta library. Via MiXCR, TCRdb re-called the PCR reads, giving one row per CDR3 protein. This table has 490,000 or so distinct CDR3 sequences, under 12% appearing once. The starting material was PBMCs, obtained before TCRalphabeta/CD19-depleted stem cell transplant. The receptors were sampled from a child aged 2-15 years with inherited bone marrow failure, due to receive a stem cell transplant.

With regard to this clonotype: A read error may produce the germline difference seen at one junction end. CDR3 sequence: CASEGQHHNEEFF. The CDR3 DNA reads as TGCGCCAGTGAGGGACAGCACCACAATGAGGAGTTCTTC. V is TRBV23-1 and J is TRBJ2-1, with 7 bases aligning to TRBD1. TRBV23-1 is identified as an open reading frame with a role that is uncertain. The CDR3 runs 13 residues.

This clonotype was detected many times. V gene TRBV6-2 or TRBV6-3 combines with J gene TRBJ2-3; the match to TRBD1 covers 10 bases. CDR1 and CDR2 from the germline V gene are MNHEY and SVGEGT. The CDR3 length is 14 residues. J lost 1 base, V lost 5 bases, and 0 bases had no gene match. CDR3 amino acids: CASSGTGGTDTQYF. The CDR3 DNA reads as TGTGCCAGCAGTGGGACAGGGGGCACAGATACGCAGTATTTT.

This clonotype was seen repeatedly, ten times or more. The chain is built from TRBV3-1 and TRBJ1-1, with a possible D match to TRBD1 (6 bases). Germline CDR1 and CDR2: LGHDT and YNNKEL (reference sequence). Trimming removed 3 bases from V and 5 bases from J, with 10 bases in between. The CDR3 loop spans 13 amino acids. The CDR3: CASSQWGQTEAFF. Written as DNA, the CDR3 is TGTGCCAGCAGCCAGTGGGGGCAGACTGAAGCTTTCTTT.

This clonotype appeared many times. The gene calls are TRBV29-1 and TRBJ1-5, with TRBD1 matching over 11 bases. After removal of 8 bases from V and 4 bases from J, the junction contained 10 bases not matched to a gene. CDR1 SQVTM and CDR2 ANQGSEA come from the germline V gene. The CDR3 runs to 15 residues. CDR3 protein: CSPYAGTGGNQPQHF. In DNA, the CDR3 is TGCAGCCCCTACGCTGGGACAGGGGGTAATCAGCCCCAGCATTTT.

The sample holds many counts of this clonotype. The chain carries TRBV11-2 and TRBJ2-7; TRBD1 is a possible D gene (6 bases). This CDR3 region has 14 residues. Germline CDR1 reads SGHAT; CDR2 reads FQNNGV. V was clipped by 4 bases and J by 2 bases, with 12 bases between them. For the CDR3, the DNA is TGTGCCAGCAGCTATTCAGGGGACCCCTACGAGCAGTACTTC. It specifies CASSYSGDPYEQYF.

This clonotype has ten or more counts. V gene TRBV27 combines with J gene TRBJ2-2; 7 nucleotides agree with TRBD2. Unmatched junction bases numbered 7, after V lost 6 bases and J lost 0 bases. The CDR3 runs 16 residues. Germline V gene data show CDR1 as MNHEY and CDR2 as SMNVEV (reference sequence). CDR3 in DNA: TGTGCCAGCAGCAAAGGGACTATCCCGAACACCGGGGAGCTGTTTTTT. This codes for CASSKGTIPNTGELFF.

This clonotype was seen a handful of times. This chain uses TRBV4-3 with TRBJ2-3; 8 bases line up with TRBD2. The V segment lost 1 base and the J segment 4 bases; nucleotides outside the gene matches: 4. The CDR3 length is 15 residues. The germline CDR1 and CDR2 sequences are LGHNA and YSLEER. CDR3 nucleotide sequence: TGCGCCAGCAGCCAAGTCGGGGGGGGGGCAGATACGCAGTATTTT. This translates into CASSQVGGGADTQYF.

This chain joins TRBV30 and TRBJ2-7; D not resolved. V shed 0 bases and J shed 2 bases, with 8 bases lying between them. This CDR3 is 13 amino acids long. From germline, CDR1 is GTSNPN and CDR2 SVGIG (reference sequence). The CDR3 protein is CAWSVQGTYEQYF. CDR3 sequence (DNA): TGTGCCTGGAGTGTACAAGGGACCTACGAGCAGTACTTC.